The source of this TCR beta chain is a study of cytomegalovirus exposure and HLA in healthy donors. Only a few counts were recorded for this clone. The antigen remains unidentified. Notes on the study in general: Researchers had no immune exposure information except CMV serostatus available.

The CDR3 has 14 amino acids. Germline V lookup: CDR1 MNHEY, CDR2 SMNVEV (reference sequence). Trimming at V came to 3 bases and at J to 4 bases, leaving 3 bases not matched to a gene. A multiplex PCR was run with 60 Vbeta primers and 13 Jbeta primers. Libraries were prepared by immunoSEQ multiplex PCR; TCRdb keeps only in-frame clonotypes and omits some of them. The sample gives approximately 200,000 clones, about four fifths of which show up once; roughly 1.5% is in the top ten. The material sequenced was PBMCs. The TCR was taken from a girl under 18 in good health and CMV-seropositive. The J gene is TRBJ1-5, the V gene TRBV27; 7 bases agree with TRBD1. Here the CDR3 DNA reads TGTGCCAGCAGTTTTGGACAGGCTAATCAGCCCCAGCATTTT. As protein: CASSFGQANQPQHF.